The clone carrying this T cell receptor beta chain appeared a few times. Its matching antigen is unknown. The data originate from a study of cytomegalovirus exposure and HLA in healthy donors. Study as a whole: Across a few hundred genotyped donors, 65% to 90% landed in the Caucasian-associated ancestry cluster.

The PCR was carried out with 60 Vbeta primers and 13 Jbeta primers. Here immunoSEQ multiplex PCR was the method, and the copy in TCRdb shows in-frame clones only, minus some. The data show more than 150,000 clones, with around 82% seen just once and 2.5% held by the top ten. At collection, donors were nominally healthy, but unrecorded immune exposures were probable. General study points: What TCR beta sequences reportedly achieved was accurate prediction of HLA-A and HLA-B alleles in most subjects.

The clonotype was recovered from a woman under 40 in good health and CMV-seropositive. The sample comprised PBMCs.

This chain's CDR3 is CASSVAGGGQSGETQYF. CDR3 nucleotide sequence: TGTGCCAGCAGCGTAGCTGGCGGGGGGCAATCGGGGGAGACCCAGTACTTC. The chain uses TRBV9 and TRBJ2-5; 8 nucleotides agree with TRBD2. The J segment lost 5 bases and the V segment lost 0 bases, leaving 12 bases of the junction unmatched. The CDR3 contains 17 residues. Germline values: CDR1 SGDLS, CDR2 YYNGEE.